The next 13 T cell receptor beta chains were all read from a single sample in a study of blood T cell repertoires in COVID-19. Using immunoSEQ multiplex PCR, the repertoire was profiled, and TCRdb retains in-frame clones only, with some absent. Of around 250,000 clones in the sample, about four fifths were seen once. The material sequenced was PBMCs or T cells enriched from blood (not recorded which). Receptors were obtained from a man in his forties or fifties who had been exposed to COVID-19.

The CDR3 region is CASSDREETQYF. In DNA form, the CDR3 reads TGTGCCAGCAGTGACAGGGAAGAGACCCAGTACTTC. V gene TRBV27 combines with J gene TRBJ2-5; TRBD1 aligns across 7 bases. From germline, CDR1 is MNHEY and CDR2 SMNVEV (reference sequence). This CDR3 comprises 12 residues. J gave up 3 bases and V 5 bases, and 0 bases lay outside the gene matches.

This chain connects TRBV5-4 to TRBJ2-1; D possibly corresponds to TRBD2 (6 bases). The V gene lost 1 base and the J gene lost 5 bases, with 13 bases spanning the gap. CDR3 length: 15 residues. CDR1 and CDR2 from the germline V gene are SGHNT and YYREEE (reference sequence). The CDR3 loop is CASSLTGEVHNEQFF. The CDR3 coding sequence is TGTGCCAGCAGCTTGACGGGAGAAGTACACAATGAGCAGTTCTTC.

The chain has TRBV5-1 and TRBJ2-7, with 13 bases aligning to TRBD2. V dropped 5 bases and J dropped 3; count of bases not matched to a gene: 14. CDR1 and CDR2 (germline): SGHRS, YFSETQ. CDR3 length: 18 residues. This CDR3 reads CASSPRAGTSGKVYEQYF. The CDR3 nucleotides read TGCGCCAGCAGTCCGAGGGCCGGGACTAGCGGGAAGGTCTACGAGCAGTACTTC. Drawing the rest from reference TRBV5-1 and TRBJ2-7, the complete variable domain is KAGVTQTPRYLIKTRGQQVTLSCSPISGHRSVSWYQQTPGQGLQFLFEYFSETQRNKGNFPGRFSGRQFSNSRSEMNVSTLELGDSALYLCASSPRAGTSGKVYEQYFGPGTRLTVT.

This clone was picked up many times. The CDR3 DNA sequence: TGTGCCAGCTCGGACGTAACATTGTGGGGACAGGGGGCGCAGTCCTACGAGCAGTACTTC. This sequence encodes CASSDVTLWGQGAQSYEQYF. The rearrangement joins TRBV2 to TRBJ2-7, with TRBD1 identical over 12 bases. The CDR3 contains 20 residues. Looked up from germline, CDR1 is SNHLY and CDR2 is FYNNEI. The junction had 21 bases not matched to a gene; V was cut back by 8 bases and J by 1 base.

The chain is built from TRBV11-3 and TRBJ1-4; D not resolved. CDR1 is SGHNT and CDR2 is YENEEA in the germline V gene. CDR3 length: 14 residues. V dropped 1 base and J dropped 5 bases, with 8 bases sitting between them. CDR3 sequence reads: CASSLAGANEKLFF. CDR3 sequence (DNA): TGTGCCAGCAGCTTAGCTGGAGCGAATGAAAAACTGTTTTTT.

This chain uses TRBV10-1 with TRBJ1-1; a weak D match, TRBD1 (5 bases). Germline V CDR1 and CDR2: WNHNN, SYGVQD (reference sequence). The V and J ends lost 8 bases and 0 bases respectively, with 25 bases between them. The CDR3 is 18 residues long. DNA for the CDR3: TGCGCCAGCCTCAGGCCAGGGCAGCCCCTGACAGTGAACACTGAAGCTTTCTTT. Protein product: CASLRPGQPLTVNTEAFF.

The chain employs TRBV14 and TRBJ2-7, with no clear D. CDR1 and CDR2 (germline): SGHDN, FVKESK. This CDR3 spans 15 amino acids. Trimming shortened V by 3 bases and J by 2 bases, and 14 bases separated the two germline ends. The CDR3 sequence is CASSQTSGPPYEQYF. The DNA for the CDR3 is TGTGCCAGCAGCCAGACCAGTGGGCCCCCCTACGAGCAGTACTTC.

This chain joins TRBV5-6 and TRBJ2-1, with D perhaps TRBD2 (6 bases). V dropped 7 bases and J dropped 0 bases, with 17 bases sitting between them. Germline V gene lookup returns CDR1 SGHDT and CDR2 YYEEEE. This CDR3 comprises 16 residues. In DNA form, the CDR3 reads TGTGCCAGCTTTCGAACTAGCCGAAGCTCCTACAATGAGCAGTTCTTC. This codes for CASFRTSRSSYNEQFF.

The V gene is TRBV7-9, the J gene TRBJ2-1; possible D gene TRBD2, 6 bases. Germline CDR1 is SEHNR and CDR2 is FQNEAQ (reference sequence). The CDR3 sequence is 16 residues long. The germline V and J ends were trimmed by 5 bases and 0 bases, with 14 bases remaining between them. CDR3 residues: CASSLTGEGSYNEQFF. In DNA form, the CDR3 reads TGTGCCAGCAGCCTTACGGGGGAAGGCTCCTACAATGAGCAGTTCTTC.

The chain is built from TRBV27 and TRBJ2-7, with 8 nucleotides matching TRBD1. This CDR3 has 14 amino acids. Germline V gene lookup returns CDR1 MNHEY and CDR2 SMNVEV (reference sequence). The J segment lost 3 bases and the V segment lost 8 bases, leaving 9 bases of the junction unmatched. The CDR3 reads CASADRGQVYEQYF. The CDR3 coding sequence is TGTGCCAGCGCCGATCGGGGACAGGTCTACGAGCAGTACTTC.

The chain is built from TRBV6-5 and TRBJ2-7, with a possible D match to TRBD1 (6 bases). The V gene lost 0 bases and the J gene lost 2 bases, with 14 bases spanning the gap. CDR1 and CDR2 from the germline V gene are MNHEY and SVGAGI. The CDR3 extends over 16 amino acids. CDR3 protein: CASSYSGGPITYEQYF. The CDR3, as DNA: TGTGCCAGCAGTTACTCAGGGGGACCCATCACCTACGAGCAGTACTTC.

J is TRBJ1-5 and V is TRBV6-5, with 7 bases lining up with TRBD1. The CDR3 spans 15 residues. Germline CDR1 and CDR2: MNHEY and SVGAGI. Trimming cost V 4 bases and J 3 bases; bases outside gene matches: 6. DNA of the CDR3: TGTGCCAGCAGTTCACAGGGGAAACACAATCAGCCCCAGCATTTT. Translation gives CASSSQGKHNQPQHF.

DNA for the CDR3: TGTGCCAGCAGCTCCCCCAGCGGGTTTGGGAATGAGCAGTTCTTC. The encoded protein is CASSSPSGFGNEQFF. The chain combines TRBV11-3 with TRBJ2-1; maybe TRBD2 (6 bases). The ends were cut back, 4 bases at V and 7 bases at J, with 17 bases in the middle. This CDR3 region has 15 residues. From germline, CDR1 is SGHNT and CDR2 YENEEA. Combining the CDR3 with reference TRBV11-3 and TRBJ2-1 gives the whole variable domain EAGVVQSPRYKIIEKKQPVAFWCNPISGHNTLYWYLQNLGQGPELLIRYENEEAVDDSQLPKDRFSAERLKGVDSTLKIQPAELGDSAVYLCASSSPSGFGNEQFFGPGTRLTVL.